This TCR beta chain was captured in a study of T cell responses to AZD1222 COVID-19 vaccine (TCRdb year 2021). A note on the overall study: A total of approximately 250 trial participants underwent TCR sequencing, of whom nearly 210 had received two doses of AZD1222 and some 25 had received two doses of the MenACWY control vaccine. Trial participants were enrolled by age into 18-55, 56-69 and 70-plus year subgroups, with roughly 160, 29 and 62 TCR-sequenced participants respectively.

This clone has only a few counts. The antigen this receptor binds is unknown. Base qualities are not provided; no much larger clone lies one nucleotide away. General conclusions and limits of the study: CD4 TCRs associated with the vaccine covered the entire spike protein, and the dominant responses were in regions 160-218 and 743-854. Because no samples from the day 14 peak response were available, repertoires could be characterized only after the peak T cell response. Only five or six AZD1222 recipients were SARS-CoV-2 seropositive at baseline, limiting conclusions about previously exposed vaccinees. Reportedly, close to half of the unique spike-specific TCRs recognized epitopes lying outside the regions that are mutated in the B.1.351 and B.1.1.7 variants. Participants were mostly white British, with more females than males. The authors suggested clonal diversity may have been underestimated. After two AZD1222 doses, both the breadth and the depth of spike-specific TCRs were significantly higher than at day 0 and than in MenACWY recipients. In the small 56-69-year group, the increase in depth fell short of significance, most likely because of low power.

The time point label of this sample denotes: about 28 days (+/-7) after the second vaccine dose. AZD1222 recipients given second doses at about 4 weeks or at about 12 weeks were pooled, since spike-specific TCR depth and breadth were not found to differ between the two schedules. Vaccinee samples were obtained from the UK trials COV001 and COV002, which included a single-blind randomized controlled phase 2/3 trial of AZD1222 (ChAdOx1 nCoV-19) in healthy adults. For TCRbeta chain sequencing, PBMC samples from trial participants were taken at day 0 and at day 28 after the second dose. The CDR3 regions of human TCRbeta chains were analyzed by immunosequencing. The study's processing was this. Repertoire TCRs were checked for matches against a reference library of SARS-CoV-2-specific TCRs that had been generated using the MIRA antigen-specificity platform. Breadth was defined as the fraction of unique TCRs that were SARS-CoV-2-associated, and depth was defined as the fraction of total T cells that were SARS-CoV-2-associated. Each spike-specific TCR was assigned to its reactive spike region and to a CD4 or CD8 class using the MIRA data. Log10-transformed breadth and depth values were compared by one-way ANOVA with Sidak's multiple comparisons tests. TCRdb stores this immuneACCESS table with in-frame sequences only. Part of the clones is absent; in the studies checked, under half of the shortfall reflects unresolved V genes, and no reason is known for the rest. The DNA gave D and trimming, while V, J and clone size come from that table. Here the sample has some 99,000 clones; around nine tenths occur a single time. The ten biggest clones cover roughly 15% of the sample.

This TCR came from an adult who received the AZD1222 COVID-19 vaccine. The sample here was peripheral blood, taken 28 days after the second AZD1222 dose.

The CDR3 protein is CASSWGGPPGSYNEQFF. The sequenced DNA is TGTGCCAGCAGCTGGGGCGGGCCGCCCGGCTCCTACAATGAGCAGTTCTTC. The rearranged chain carries TRBV5-8 and TRBJ2-1; the D gene is possibly TRBD1 or TRBD2, each agreeing over 5 bases. There are 17 amino acids in the CDR3, from cysteine to phenylalanine inclusive. The sequence is cut down to CDR3 DNA, 51 bases in frame from base 1. CDR1 and CDR2 were assigned from the germline V gene as SGHTS and YDEGEE. The junction shows trimming of 3 bases on V and 0 bases on J, plus 16 bases between the germline ends.